This is a list of T cell receptor beta chains from one sample in a study of OX40 agonist ivuxolimab in advanced cancers. Only in-frame clones appear in the TCRdb table, and some are missing; sequencing was by immunoSEQ multiplex PCR. The sample yields 65,000 to 80,000 clones, approximately 86% seen once. The input for sequencing was CD4+ or CD8+ T cells sorted from blood, taken in a trial of the OX40 agonist ivuxolimab. The receptors originated from an adult with an advanced solid tumor such as melanoma, head and neck, liver or kidney cancer. CDR3s include the opening cysteine and the closing phenylalanine or tryptophan. The order of the fields is J gene, D gene, clone size, V gene, CDR3 protein, CDR3 DNA. A D gene is named only where the DNA matches it firmly. Where a row states a size, it is once, few, many or the class of an expanded clone; other rows omit it.

j_call: TRBJ1-1; d_call: -; clone_size: once; v_call: TRBV6-1; cdr3_aa: CTSIATSNTEAFF; cdr3_nt: TGTACCAGCATAGCCACATCGAACACTGAAGCTTTCTTT
j_call: TRBJ1-6; d_call: -; clone_size: -; v_call: TRBV7-2; cdr3_aa: CASSLRQSLSSYNSPLHF; cdr3_nt: TGTGCCAGCAGCTTAAGGCAGTCACTCAGCTCCTATAATTCACCCCTCCACTTT
j_call: TRBJ2-7; d_call: TRBD2; clone_size: -; v_call: TRBV5-1; cdr3_aa: CASSRSGAYEQYF; cdr3_nt: TGCGCCAGCAGCCGTAGCGGGGCCTACGAGCAGTACTTC
j_call: TRBJ2-2; d_call: TRBD1; clone_size: -; v_call: TRBV7-2; cdr3_aa: CASNQGAGELFF; cdr3_nt: TGTGCCAGCAACCAGGGGGCCGGGGAGCTGTTTTTT
j_call: TRBJ1-2; d_call: TRBD1; clone_size: -; v_call: TRBV2; cdr3_aa: CASRPTGSYTF; cdr3_nt: TGTGCCAGCAGGCCGACAGGGAGCTACACCTTC
j_call: TRBJ2-7; d_call: -; clone_size: -; v_call: TRBV29-1; cdr3_aa: CSASTDYEQYF; cdr3_nt: TGCAGCGCCTCGACAGACTACGAGCAGTACTTC
j_call: TRBJ1-5; d_call: -; clone_size: -; v_call: TRBV19; cdr3_aa: CASTQGTDGNQPQHF; cdr3_nt: TGTGCCAGTACCCAGGGAACGGACGGCAATCAGCCCCAGCATTTT
j_call: TRBJ2-1; d_call: TRBD2; clone_size: -; v_call: TRBV25-1; cdr3_aa: CASSSTSGSSNEQFF; cdr3_nt: TGTGCCAGCAGCTCCACTAGCGGGAGTTCAAATGAGCAGTTCTTC
j_call: TRBJ1-2; d_call: TRBD1; clone_size: -; v_call: TRBV5-6; cdr3_aa: CASSPGQLYGYTF; cdr3_nt: TGTGCCAGCAGCCCGGGACAGCTCTATGGCTACACCTTC
j_call: TRBJ1-1; d_call: -; clone_size: -; v_call: TRBV5-1; cdr3_aa: CASSYQGTDTEAFF; cdr3_nt: TGCGCCAGCAGCTACCAGGGGACGGACACTGAAGCTTTCTTT